These 13 T cell receptor beta chains share one sample of origin, sequenced in a study of CD8 T cells in ankylosing spondylitis (TCRdb year 2017). Receptor amplification or capture employed 5' RACE. Reads for this sample came from an Illumina HiSeq 2500. Through fastp at Q25 and MiXCR, TCRdb rebuilt clones from the public reads, retaining in-frame beta chains. For every CDR3 protein sequence, its rows merge into one entry that carries the most common genes and DNA. The sample records about 160,000 distinct CDR3 sequences, approximately 16% of which are singletons. The ten largest account for around 7.6% of the sample. The sequenced material came from blood, either unsorted or a sorted T cell fraction (not recorded which). These receptors were taken from a male donor with ankylosing spondylitis or in good health (not recorded which).

This clonotype was detected ten times or more. This chain uses TRBV9 with TRBJ2-2; D might be TRBD1 or TRBD2, each matching 6 bases. Trimming removed 0 bases from V and 6 bases from J, with 9 bases in between. The germline CDR1 and CDR2 sequences are SGDLS and YYNGEE. The CDR3 contains 14 residues. The CDR3, as DNA: TGTGCCAGCAGCGTAGTCGGGGGCCCCGGGGAGCTGTTTTTT. This encodes CASSVVGGPGELFF.

This clonotype has more than one count but fewer than ten. V is TRBV27 and J is TRBJ1-1; D not resolved. V was pared by 8 bases and J by 1 base, with 11 bases between. Germline CDR1 MNHEY, CDR2 SMNVEV (reference sequence). This CDR3 is 13 amino acids long. The chain's CDR3 is CASAIMENTEAFF. The CDR3 DNA follows: TGTGCCAGCGCCATCATGGAGAACACTGAAGCTTTCTTT.

V is TRBV30 and J is TRBJ2-1; 10 nucleotides align to TRBD2. Germline V gene data show CDR1 as GTSNPN and CDR2 as SVGIG (reference sequence). This CDR3 is built from 15 residues. J gave up 9 bases and V 1 base, and 9 bases lay outside the gene matches. The CDR3 coding sequence is TGTGCCTGGAGTGGTCTAGCGGGAGAAATGGCTGAGCAGTTCTTC. Amino acids: CAWSGLAGEMAEQFF.

This clonotype came up a few times. The rearrangement links TRBV7-2 to TRBJ2-3; TRBD2 aligns across 8 bases. Germline V gene lookup returns CDR1 SGHTA and CDR2 FQGNSA. After removal of 7 bases from V and 0 bases from J, the junction contained 6 bases not matched to a gene. The CDR3 has 15 residues. The CDR3 here is CASTLSGTSTDTQYF. The CDR3, as DNA: TGTGCCAGCACCCTTAGCGGGACTAGCACAGATACGCAGTATTTT.

This clonotype was recorded many times. The rearrangement joins TRBV15 to TRBJ2-1; the match to TRBD2 covers 10 bases. This CDR3 spans 20 amino acids. CDR1 is LNHNV, CDR2 YYDKDF, per germline (reference sequence). V lost 3 bases to trimming and J lost 4 bases; unmatched junction nucleotides: 18. CDR3 region: CATSRGYEGVAGGKYNEQFF. Written as DNA, the CDR3 is TGTGCCACCAGCAGGGGCTATGAGGGGGTAGCGGGAGGAAAATACAATGAGCAGTTCTTC. The variable domain in full, completed from reference TRBV15 and TRBJ2-1, reads DAMVIQNPRYQVTQFGKPVTLSCSQTLNHNVMYWYQQKSSQAPKLLFHYYDKDFNNEADTPDNFQSRRPNTSFCFLDIRSPGLGDTAMYLCATSRGYEGVAGGKYNEQFFGPGTRLTVL.

V is TRBV30 and J is TRBJ2-2; no definite D call. Trimming removed 0 bases at V and 2 bases at J, with 4 bases between. CDR1 and CDR2 (germline): GTSNPN, SVGIG (reference sequence). The CDR3 is 13 amino acids. CDR3 sequence: CAWSVTNTGELFF. The CDR3 DNA reads as TGTGCCTGGAGTGTGACCAACACCGGGGAGCTGTTTTTT.

Comments on this clonotype: This may be a read error, as it is one base from a much larger clone. This chain uses TRBV3-1 with TRBJ2-7; 8 nucleotides match TRBD1. Germline V gene lookup returns CDR1 LGHDT and CDR2 YNNKEL (reference sequence). This CDR3 has 16 residues. The CDR3 sequence: CTSSQELWTGSVEQYF. DNA of the CDR3: TGTACCAGCAGCCAAGAACTTTGGACAGGGTCGGTCGAGCAGTACTTC.

The chain recombines TRBV10-3 with TRBJ1-4; D gene unclear. This CDR3 region has 13 residues. CDR1 is ENHRY and CDR2 is SYGVKD in the germline V gene. Trimming shortened V by 7 bases and J by 3 bases, and 9 bases separated the two germline ends. CDR3 DNA sequence: TGTGCCATCAAGGACGCGGCTAATGAAAAACTGTTTTTT. Translated, it gives CAIKDAANEKLFF.

The J gene is TRBJ2-5, the V gene TRBV6-2 or TRBV6-3; perhaps TRBD1 as D (6 bases). V lost 2 bases to trimming and J lost 0 bases, with 13 bases between them. Germline CDR1 reads MNHEY; CDR2 reads SVGEGT. This CDR3 has 16 amino acids. CDR3 bases: TGTGCCAGCAGTTACCTGCCAGGGGAAAACCAAGAGACCCAGTACTTC. The encoded protein is CASSYLPGENQETQYF.

This clonotype was recorded many times. The genes are TRBV25-1 and TRBJ2-7; D remains ambiguous. In germline, CDR1 is MGHDK, CDR2 SYGVNS. The CDR3 length is 11 residues. V dropped 6 bases and J dropped 6 bases, with 9 bases sitting between them. This CDR3 is CASRFWGEQYF. CDR3 coding DNA: TGTGCCAGCAGGTTCTGGGGCGAGCAGTACTTC.

Ten or more counts support this clonotype. The chain has TRBV20-1 and TRBJ2-1; 8 bases agree with TRBD2. Unmatched junction bases numbered 2, after V lost 5 bases and J lost 2 bases. CDR3 length equals 13 residues. Germline loops: CDR1 DFQATT, CDR2 SNEGSKA (reference sequence). In DNA form, the CDR3 reads TGCAGTGCTTTCGGGAGGGCCTACAATGAGCAGTTCTTC. It translates to CSAFGRAYNEQFF.

The chain employs TRBV6-5 and TRBJ2-3; TRBD2 agrees at 10 bases. Germline V gene sequence: CDR1 MNHEY, CDR2 SVGAGI. The CDR3 is 16 residues long. Losses at the gene ends were 2 bases for V and 5 bases for J; bases not matched to a gene: 7. In DNA, the CDR3 is TGTGCCAGCAGTTACCAGAGCGGGAGGGCCCAAGATACGCAGTATTTT. This encodes CASSYQSGRAQDTQYF.

This clonotype was seen many times. The chain combines TRBV20-1 with TRBJ1-5; D uncertain. Germline V gives CDR1 DFQATT, CDR2 SNEGSKA (reference sequence). CDR3 length: 14 residues. V lost 3 bases to trimming and J lost 3 bases, with 12 bases between them. The CDR3 loop is CSASRETINQPQHF. The CDR3, as DNA: TGCAGTGCTAGTAGGGAGACAATCAATCAGCCCCAGCATTTT.